This T cell receptor (beta chain) was sequenced during a study of OX40 agonist ivuxolimab in advanced cancers. Libraries were prepared by immunoSEQ multiplex PCR; TCRdb keeps only in-frame clonotypes and omits some of them. The table has around 14,000 clones, about 89% seen once. The CDR3 is made up of 16 amino acids. V dropped 4 bases and J dropped 3 bases, with 15 bases sitting between them. Per the germline V gene, CDR1 is LGHNA and CDR2 is YNFKEQ. The chain links TRBV4-2 to TRBJ1-4, with D unresolved. This TCR was recovered from an adult with an advanced solid tumor such as melanoma, head and neck, liver or kidney cancer. The specimen comprised CD4+ or CD8+ T cells sorted from blood, sampled in a trial of the OX40 agonist ivuxolimab. The CDR3 here is CASSPAGSSSNEKLFF. CDR3 coding DNA: TGTGCCAGCAGCCCGGCGGGCAGTTCGTCTAATGAAAAACTGTTTTTT.